Presented here are 27 T cell receptor beta chains from one specimen sequenced in a study of CXCR3-negative and CXCR3-positive naive CD8 T cells. The study made its TRB cDNA libraries by 5' RACE, adding UMI labels. TCRdb reworked the 5' RACE reads into one entry per CDR3 protein, no DNA. With more than 65,000 distinct CDR3 sequences in the sample, the ten largest clones hold approximately 1.5%. The sequenced material came from naive CXCR3- CD8+ T cells from blood. Subset noted: CD45RO-CCR7+CD27+CD95- naive CD8+ T cells lacking CXCR3 (TNR3-). The receptors shown here come from a human donor in good health. Some clones in this sample may be carry-over from other donors' samples.

The chain employs TRBV19 and TRBJ2-7; TCRdb proposes TRBD1, but this gene call is untestable without DNA. There are 14 residues in the CDR3. Germline V gene sequence: CDR1 LNHDA, CDR2 SQIVND (reference sequence). The CDR3 here is CASSGRDSTYEQYF.

The chain uses TRBV29-1 and TRBJ2-1; TCRdb's D call, TRBD1, is unchecked because there is no DNA. The CDR3 sequence is 15 residues long. The germline V gene has CDR1 SQVTM and CDR2 ANQGSEA. The CDR3 loop is CSVRLGGSSYNEQFF.

The V gene is TRBV12-3 or TRBV12-4, the J gene TRBJ1-2; TCRdb's D call, TRBD1, is unchecked because there is no DNA. CDR3 size: 19 residues. The CDR3: CASSWARDVAEKNNYGYTF.

V is TRBV7-3 and J is TRBJ2-1; the D call from TCRdb, TRBD2, cannot be confirmed without DNA. The CDR3 extends over 16 amino acids. The germline V gene has CDR1 SGHTA and CDR2 FQGTGA. CDR3 amino acids: CASSLIAGGTYNEQFF.

The V call is TRBV7-9, the J call TRBJ2-7; the D gene TCRdb calls, TRBD1, cannot be checked with no DNA. The V gene's germline CDR1 is SEHNR and CDR2 FQNEAQ (reference sequence). The CDR3 spans 15 residues. CDR3 protein: CASSTNRDRYYEQYF.

The chain uses TRBV10-2 and TRBJ2-7; TCRdb returns TRBD2, unconfirmable since there is no DNA. Germline V gene lookup returns CDR1 WSHSY and CDR2 SAAADI. CDR3 length: 11 residues. This CDR3 is CASGDGSEQYF.

The gene calls are TRBV20-1 and TRBJ2-5; TCRdb names TRBD2, which stays unverified in the absence of DNA. The length of the CDR3 is 16 residues. From germline, CDR1 is DFQATT and CDR2 SNEGSKA (reference sequence). CDR3 in amino acids: CSARGSSGDIQETQYF.

The V call is TRBV28, the J call TRBJ2-7. The germline gives CDR1 MDHEN, CDR2 SYDVKM. The CDR3 length is 13 residues. This chain's CDR3 is CASSLPSAHEQYF.

This sequence joins TRBV5-1 and TRBJ2-1. This CDR3 is built from 14 residues. Germline lookup yields CDR1 SGHRS and CDR2 YFSETQ. CDR3 region: CASSLWSGNNEQFF.

V and J are TRBV27 and TRBJ2-1; the TCRdb call, TRBD2, lacks DNA for checking. In germline, CDR1 is MNHEY, CDR2 SMNVEV (reference sequence). The CDR3 length is 16 residues. CDR3 residues: CASSEASGHVYNEQFF.

The chain recombines TRBV23-1 with TRBJ2-2; the TCRdb D gene call, TRBD2, has no DNA to confirm it. TRBV23-1 is given ORF status, its function remaining uncertain. This CDR3 region has 17 residues. CDR3 protein: CASSQSTSVRDTGELFF.

This chain links TRBV29-1 with TRBJ1-1; TCRdb's assignment of TRBD1 cannot be checked, as there is no DNA. CDR1 SQVTM and CDR2 ANQGSEA come from the germline V gene. This CDR3 is built from 12 residues. CDR3 residues: CSAPWGGGEAFF.

This chain connects TRBV7-2 to TRBJ2-7. From germline, CDR1 is SGHTA and CDR2 FQGNSA. The CDR3 consists of 12 residues. CDR3 sequence reads: CASSPPSYEQYF.

This rearrangement joins TRBV4-3 to TRBJ2-7. This CDR3 has 13 residues. Germline V gives CDR1 LGHNA, CDR2 YSLEER. The CDR3 spells CASSQDRDYEQYF.

V is TRBV12-3 or TRBV12-4 and J is TRBJ1-5; with no DNA, the TCRdb D assignment of TRBD1 cannot be verified. The CDR3 spans 15 residues. CDR3 residues: CASSETAYSNQPQHF.

The V gene is TRBV15, the J gene TRBJ1-2. CDR1 and CDR2 (germline): LNHNV, YYDKDF (reference sequence). This CDR3 has 16 amino acids. CDR3 residues: CATSRVSGPGDYGYTF.

The V and J genes are TRBV12-3 or TRBV12-4 and TRBJ2-3; TCRdb's D gene call, TRBD1, goes unchecked for lack of DNA. This CDR3 comprises 12 residues. This CDR3 reads CASTPRTDTQYF.

The V gene is TRBV4-2, the J gene TRBJ2-1; TCRdb designates TRBD1, a call that cannot be tested without DNA. Per the germline V gene, CDR1 is LGHNA and CDR2 is YNFKEQ. The CDR3 extends over 16 amino acids. CDR3 sequence reads: CASSQGVTGGVQGQFF.

The V gene is TRBV28, the J gene TRBJ2-7; TCRdb calls TRBD2, which cannot be checked without DNA. Germline values: CDR1 MDHEN, CDR2 SYDVKM. The CDR3 extends over 15 amino acids. The CDR3 reads CASSYRGVLAYEQYF. The full variable domain, with the rest looked up from reference TRBV28 and TRBJ2-7, is DVKVTQSSRYLVKRTGEKVFLECVQDMDHENMFWYRQDPGLGLRLIYFSYDVKMKEKGDIPEGYSVSREKKERFSLILESASTNQTSMYLCASSYRGVLAYEQYFGPGTRLTVT.

This chain uses TRBV4-1 with TRBJ2-7; TCRdb's D call of TRBD2 is untestable without DNA. Germline V gene sequence: CDR1 MGHRA, CDR2 YSYEKL. The CDR3 contains 18 residues. CDR3 amino acids: CASSQGLTSGGPTYEQYF.

V gene TRBV27 combines with J gene TRBJ1-1. This CDR3 comprises 14 residues. Germline V gene lookup returns CDR1 MNHEY and CDR2 SMNVEV (reference sequence). CDR3 sequence reads: CASSLRGGNTEAFF.

This chain links TRBV21-1 with TRBJ2-1. TRBV21-1 is recorded as a pseudogene. The CDR3 extends over 18 amino acids. The CDR3 sequence: CASSKVDCDTDAYNEQFF.

The CDR3 loop reads CASSSLSGRAKKTQYF. This chain links TRBV6-6 with TRBJ2-5; TCRdb returns TRBD2, unconfirmable since there is no DNA. The germline V gene has CDR1 MNHNY and CDR2 SVGAGI (reference sequence). This CDR3 has 16 amino acids.

The chain joins TRBV29-1 to TRBJ2-3; TCRdb reports TRBD1, a call that lacks DNA to check it against. The length of the CDR3 is 16 residues. Per the germline V gene, CDR1 is SQVTM and CDR2 is ANQGSEA. Here the CDR3 reads CSVVREFARGTDTQYF.

The chain uses TRBV21-1 and TRBJ1-2. TRBV21-1 is labeled a pseudogene. The CDR3 length is 14 residues. CDR3 amino acids: CASSKVVTEYGYTF.

The chain combines TRBV28 with TRBJ2-7; absent DNA, TCRdb's TRBD2 call cannot be checked. Per the germline V gene, CDR1 is MDHEN and CDR2 is SYDVKM. CDR3 size: 16 residues. The CDR3 loop is CASSFPRLPSPYEQYF.

The chain combines TRBV5-5 with TRBJ1-1; with no DNA, the TCRdb D assignment of TRBD1 cannot be verified. The CDR3 is 15 amino acids. The germline CDR1 and CDR2 sequences are SGHKS and YYEKEE (reference sequence). The CDR3 reads CASSLVGDRGDEAFF.